The source of this T cell receptor beta chain is a study of beta chain features in type 1 diabetes. About the research overall: Cell yields, age and gender were similar between patients and healthy donors. Examination of sorted cells across all samples involved around 99 million cells.

The isolated RNA, all of it, was reverse transcribed, so expressed TCRB transcripts were what got sequenced. TCRdb's copy holds only in-frame clones and misses some; the assay was immunoSEQ multiplex PCR. The sample has about 700,000 clones; 13% are singletons. Study findings and constraints: Shorter TCRB CDR3s, moderately but significantly so, were found in Type 1 diabetes patients in all four CD4+ subsets.

With regard to this clone: Its specificity is unknown.

With 0 bases clipped from V and 2 bases from J, the junction kept 6 bases outside the gene matches. The CDR3 consists of 18 residues. Germline V gene lookup returns CDR1 SEHNR and CDR2 FQNEAQ (reference sequence). J is TRBJ2-2 and V is TRBV7-9; 10 bases fit TRBD1. The TCR originated in a man between 18 and 35 years old with type 1 diabetes. Source material: naive CD4+ T cells from blood. The CDR3 DNA sequence: TGTGCCAGCAGCTTAGCCCAGAGGGACAGGGGAAACACCGGGGAGCTGTTTTTT. Translation: CASSLAQRDRGNTGELFF.